This TCR beta chain derives from a study of T cells generated in artificial thymic organoids listed by TCRdb under 2017. For context, the study as a whole: TCR alpha and beta CDR3 repertoires of in vitro artificial thymic organoid-derived CD8 single positive T cells were compared with thymic and peripheral blood naive CD8 T cells. The displayed repertoire sequencing data were described as being representative of three independent experiments. Summary of the overall study and its limitations: Organoid-derived CD8 single positive T cells showed physiological TCR clonotype diversity comparable to thymic and blood naive CD8 T cells.

The sample holds a few counts of this clonotype. Its antigen is currently not known. One base away there is no much larger clone; base qualities are not given. The CDR3 contains 15 residues, cysteine and phenylalanine counted. Only the CDR3 DNA is retained, 45 bases long and in frame from the first base. V sheds 0 bases and J sheds 0 bases, leaving 9 bases between their ends. From the germline V gene, CDR1 is MGHRA and CDR2 is YSYEKL. Non-mobilized peripheral blood was collected from healthy adult donors. Enrichment of primary CD8+ T cells was performed with magnetic beads using the Miltenyi CD8+ T cell Isolation Kit. Naive CD8 T cells from blood were sorted by FACS as CD3+TCRalphabeta+CD8+CD45RO-CCR7+ cells prior to RNA extraction. For each sample, the RNeasy Micro kit was used to purify total RNA from around 40,000 to 200,000 sorted cells, and RNA quality was checked on an Agilent RNA 6000 Nano chip.

TCRalpha and TCRbeta libraries were amplified in separate semi-nested PCR reactions using Advantage 2 and reverse primers located in the TRAC or TRBC constant regions. Between 3.5 and 500 ng of total RNA was used as input for first-strand cDNA synthesis. TCR cDNA libraries were generated by 5'-RACE using the SMARTer PCR cDNA Synthesis kit, with a poly-dT primer employed for first-strand synthesis. The semi-nested reverse primers in the constant regions carried 5-nucleotide sample-specific barcodes, and the PCR products were cleaned up with the Zymo DNA Clean and Concentrator-5 kit. Up to ten barcoded samples were pooled, ligated to Illumina adaptors and sequenced on an Illumina MiSeq as 2 x 150 bp paired-end reads. Per the source publication's procedure: After demultiplexing, reads were aligned using BLAT against a custom library built from IMGT containing every combination of human TRAV, TRAJ, TRBV, TRBD and TRBJ. The best BLAT hits were picked using pslCDnaFilter (-maxAligns=1, -ignoreIntrons), and custom Perl scripts were used to calculate clonotype frequencies. TCRdb passed the public sequencing reads through fastp at Q25 and MiXCR, retaining productive beta sequences. CDR3 protein sequences are deduplicated, and each keeps its most common genes and DNA. For this entry, the V and J calls and clone size follow TCRdb and not the study's own pipeline. Here the sample has about 5,600 distinct CDR3 sequences; about 32% occur a single time. Roughly 2.3% of the sample rests with the top ten.

Sequenced input: naive CD8+ T cells from blood. Reading the label with the study, this specimen's cell subset or site is: CD3+TCRalphabeta+CD8SP T cells; for blood, CD45RO-CCR7+ naive CD8+ T cells. The rearrangement joined TRBV4-1 to TRBJ2-7; TRBD2 is possibly the D segment (5 matching bases). This receptor was taken from a human donor who gave cord blood stem cells for thymic organoid culture, a cardiac surgery patient who gave postnatal thymus, or a blood donor (not recorded which). CDR3 sequence: CASSQDGVRSYEQYF. The base sequence is TGCGCCAGCAGCCAAGACGGGGTCCGCTCCTACGAGCAGTACTTC.